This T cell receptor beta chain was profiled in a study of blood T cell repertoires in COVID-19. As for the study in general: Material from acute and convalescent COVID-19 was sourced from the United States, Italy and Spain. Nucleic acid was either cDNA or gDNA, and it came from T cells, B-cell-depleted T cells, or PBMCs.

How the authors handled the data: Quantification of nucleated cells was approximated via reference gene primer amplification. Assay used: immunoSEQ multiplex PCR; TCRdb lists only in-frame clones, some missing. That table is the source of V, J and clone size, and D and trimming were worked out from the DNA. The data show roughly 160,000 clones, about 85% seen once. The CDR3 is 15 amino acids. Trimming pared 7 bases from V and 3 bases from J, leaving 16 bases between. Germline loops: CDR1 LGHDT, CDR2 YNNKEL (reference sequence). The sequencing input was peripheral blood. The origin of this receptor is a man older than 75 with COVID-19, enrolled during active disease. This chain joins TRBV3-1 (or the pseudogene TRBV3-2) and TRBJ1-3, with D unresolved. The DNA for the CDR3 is TGTGCCAGCACCCGGCGCGTGGGGAGTGGAAACACCATATATTTT. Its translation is CASTRRVGSGNTIYF.